Presented here are 5 T cell receptor beta chains from one specimen sequenced in a study of T cells in Graves' hyperthyroidism and ophthalmopathy. Amplified regions were TCR beta CDR3 sequences from RNA transcripts. In the first-round RT-PCR of the TCR CDR3, the HTBI primer set was used. TCRdb ran MiXCR on the multiplex PCR reads and lists one entry per CDR3 protein. This table has a few hundred thousand distinct CDR3 sequences, 46% appearing once. The sample taken for sequencing was peripheral blood or thyroid tissue (not recorded which). Receptor source: a woman under 30 with Graves' hyperthyroidism.

The gene calls are TRBV7-2 and TRBJ2-5; the D is unclear. Per germline, CDR1 SGHTA and CDR2 FQGNSA. This CDR3 region has 15 residues. With 2 bases removed from V and 0 bases from J, the gap between germline ends came to 10 bases. CDR3: CASSLTSANQETQYF. The CDR3 DNA is TGTGCCAGCAGCTTAACTTCAGCTAACCAAGAGACCCAGTACTTC.

This clonotype turned up a few times. The J gene is TRBJ2-5, the V gene TRBV12-5; D is unclear. Trimming took 0 bases from V and 0 from J, leaving 11 bases between them. Germline CDR1 LGHNT, CDR2 FRNRAP. This CDR3 has 16 residues. The CDR3 is CASGLVLRTNQETQYF. Here the CDR3 DNA reads TGTGCTAGTGGTTTGGTATTGAGGACCAACCAAGAGACCCAGTACTTC.

The chain carries TRBV7-6 and TRBJ2-7; 9 bases match TRBD1. The CDR3 is 17 amino acids. Germline V gene sequence: CDR1 SGHVS, CDR2 FNYEAQ. J was trimmed by 5 bases and V by 5 bases; bases with no gene match: 16. CDR3 sequence reads: CASSQWEYRGPLNEQYF. DNA of the CDR3: TGTGCCAGCAGCCAATGGGAGTACAGGGGGCCTCTAAACGAGCAGTACTTC.

The chain uses TRBV2 and TRBJ2-2; D possibly corresponds to TRBD2 (6 bases). The V gene lost 7 bases and the J gene lost 3 bases, with 18 bases spanning the gap. The CDR3 extends over 16 amino acids. Looked up from germline, CDR1 is SNHLY and CDR2 is FYNNEI. CDR3 sequence reads: CASTREGSTDTGELFF. CDR3 nucleotides: TGTGCCAGCACGCGGGAAGGATCTACAGACACCGGGGAGCTGTTTTTT. The full variable domain, with the rest looked up from reference TRBV2 and TRBJ2-2, is EPEVTQTPSHQVTQMGQEVILRCVPISNHLYFYWYRQILGQKVEFLVSFYNNEISEKSEIFDDQFSVERPDGSNFTLKIRSTKLEDSAMYFCASTREGSTDTGELFFGEGSRLTVL.

V gene TRBV11-2 combines with J gene TRBJ1-4, with a possible D match to TRBD1 (5 bases). The CDR3 is 13 residues long. Deletions cut 2 bases from V and 7 bases from J, with 8 bases between. Germline CDR1 and CDR2: SGHAT and FQNNGV. DNA of the CDR3: TGTGCCAGCAGCTTAATCGGGGCTGAAAAACTGTTTTTT. It encodes CASSLIGAEKLFF. Filled out from reference TRBV11-2 and TRBJ1-4, the complete variable domain reads EAGVAQSPRYKIIEKRQSVAFWCNPISGHATLYWYQQILGQGPKLLIQFQNNGVVDDSQLPKDRFSAERLKGVDSTLKIQPAKLEDSAVYLCASSLIGAEKLFFGSGTQLSVL.